One sample yielded the 9 T cell receptor beta chains listed below, sequenced in a study of T-cell memory formation after mild COVID-19. TCRdb re-analysed the 5' RACE reads in MiXCR, keeping a single row per CDR3 protein. The table includes around 340,000 distinct CDR3 sequences, 13% to 15% detected once. Source material: PBMCs or a T cell subset sorted from them (not recorded which). All receptors derive from a man younger than 35 who had mild COVID-19 (a few samples of this study predate the infection). Cell type and time point are not known.

In this sample, this clonotype turned up a few times. The genes are TRBV7-2 and TRBJ2-7; D possibly uses TRBD1 or TRBD2 (5 bases each). The CDR3 is 13 amino acids. In germline, CDR1 is SGHTA, CDR2 FQGNSA. Between the trimmed V and J ends, which lost 6 bases and 5 bases, there was a span of 14 bases. Here the CDR3 DNA reads TGTGCCAGCAGTACCCGGGACGGCAACGAGCAGTACTTC. As protein: CASSTRDGNEQYF.

This clonotype was counted a few times. The gene calls are TRBV7-2 and TRBJ2-2; a weak D match, TRBD1 (6 bases). V lost 1 base and J 4 bases, leaving 7 bases between the germline ends. This CDR3 comprises 14 residues. CDR1 and CDR2 from the germline V gene are SGHTA and FQGNSA. The CDR3 coding sequence is TGTGCCAGCAGCTTAGAGGGGGTCACCGGGGAGCTGTTTTTT. Protein: CASSLEGVTGELFF.

This clonotype was counted ten times or more. The chain carries TRBV30 and TRBJ2-7; D is unclear. The germline V and J ends were trimmed by 7 bases and 0 bases, with 13 bases remaining between them. The germline V gene encodes CDR1 GTSNPN and CDR2 SVGIG (reference sequence). The CDR3 is 13 amino acids. The CDR3 sequence is CAYLEANSYEQYF. The CDR3 DNA is TGTGCCTACCTAGAGGCGAACTCCTACGAGCAGTACTTC.

This chain connects TRBV20-1 to TRBJ1-2; D perhaps matches TRBD1 (5 bases). This CDR3 region has 11 residues. Trimming pared 6 bases from V and 8 bases from J, leaving 13 bases between. Germline V gives CDR1 DFQATT, CDR2 SNEGSKA (reference sequence). CDR3 in amino acids: CSARTLGGYTF. The CDR3 DNA sequence: TGCAGTGCCAGGACACTGGGGGGCTACACCTTC.

The chain employs TRBV7-8 and TRBJ1-2; D is unresolved. The CDR3 consists of 16 residues. Between the trimmed V and J ends, which lost 7 bases and 4 bases, there was a span of 22 bases. Germline V CDR1 and CDR2: SGHVS, FQNEAQ. CDR3 nucleotide sequence: TGTGCCAGCACTGCCAAACCCCTTCGACAAGGCTATGGCTACACCTTC. Translating it yields CASTAKPLRQGYGYTF.

This clonotype has just a few counts. The chain combines TRBV24-1 with TRBJ2-2, with 12 bases lining up with TRBD1. This CDR3 spans 17 amino acids. CDR1 and CDR2 (germline): KGHDR, SFDVKD. J lost 8 bases, V lost 4 bases, and 10 bases had no gene match. The CDR3 coding sequence is TGTGCCACCAGTGAGCCCGGGACAGGGGGCAGAGTGGGGGAGCTGTTTTTT. This sequence encodes CATSEPGTGGRVGELFF.

The rearrangement joins TRBV20-1 to TRBJ2-3; 8 positions match TRBD2. The CDR3 sequence is 14 residues long. The germline V gene has CDR1 DFQATT and CDR2 SNEGSKA (reference sequence). The V and J ends lost 3 bases and 7 bases, in that order; junction bases with no gene match: 9. The CDR3 DNA sequence: TGCAGTGCTAGTGAACGGGGGGGGCGAAATACGCAGTATTTT. Translating it yields CSASERGGRNTQYF.

This CDR3 reads CASSRGRQGAVDTQYF. CDR3 nucleotide sequence: TGCGCCAGCAGCCGGGGGAGACAGGGGGCCGTCGATACGCAGTATTTT. The gene calls are TRBV5-1 and TRBJ2-3; 10 bases are a match to TRBD1. The CDR3 spans 16 residues. Germline assignment: CDR1 SGHRS and CDR2 YFSETQ. V gave up 4 bases and J gave up 6 bases; unmatched junction bases: 11.

The table lists this clonotype with a few counts. This chain links TRBV6-5 with TRBJ2-1, with 11 bases lining up with TRBD2. Germline V gives CDR1 MNHEY, CDR2 SVGAGI. CDR3 length: 18 residues. The V gene end was trimmed by 4 bases and the J gene end by 4 bases; junction bases not matched to a gene: 12. Here the CDR3 DNA reads TGTGCCAGCAGTTTAGTTGGTCGGACTAGCGGGTTGTACAATGAGCAGTTCTTC. Its translation: CASSLVGRTSGLYNEQFF.